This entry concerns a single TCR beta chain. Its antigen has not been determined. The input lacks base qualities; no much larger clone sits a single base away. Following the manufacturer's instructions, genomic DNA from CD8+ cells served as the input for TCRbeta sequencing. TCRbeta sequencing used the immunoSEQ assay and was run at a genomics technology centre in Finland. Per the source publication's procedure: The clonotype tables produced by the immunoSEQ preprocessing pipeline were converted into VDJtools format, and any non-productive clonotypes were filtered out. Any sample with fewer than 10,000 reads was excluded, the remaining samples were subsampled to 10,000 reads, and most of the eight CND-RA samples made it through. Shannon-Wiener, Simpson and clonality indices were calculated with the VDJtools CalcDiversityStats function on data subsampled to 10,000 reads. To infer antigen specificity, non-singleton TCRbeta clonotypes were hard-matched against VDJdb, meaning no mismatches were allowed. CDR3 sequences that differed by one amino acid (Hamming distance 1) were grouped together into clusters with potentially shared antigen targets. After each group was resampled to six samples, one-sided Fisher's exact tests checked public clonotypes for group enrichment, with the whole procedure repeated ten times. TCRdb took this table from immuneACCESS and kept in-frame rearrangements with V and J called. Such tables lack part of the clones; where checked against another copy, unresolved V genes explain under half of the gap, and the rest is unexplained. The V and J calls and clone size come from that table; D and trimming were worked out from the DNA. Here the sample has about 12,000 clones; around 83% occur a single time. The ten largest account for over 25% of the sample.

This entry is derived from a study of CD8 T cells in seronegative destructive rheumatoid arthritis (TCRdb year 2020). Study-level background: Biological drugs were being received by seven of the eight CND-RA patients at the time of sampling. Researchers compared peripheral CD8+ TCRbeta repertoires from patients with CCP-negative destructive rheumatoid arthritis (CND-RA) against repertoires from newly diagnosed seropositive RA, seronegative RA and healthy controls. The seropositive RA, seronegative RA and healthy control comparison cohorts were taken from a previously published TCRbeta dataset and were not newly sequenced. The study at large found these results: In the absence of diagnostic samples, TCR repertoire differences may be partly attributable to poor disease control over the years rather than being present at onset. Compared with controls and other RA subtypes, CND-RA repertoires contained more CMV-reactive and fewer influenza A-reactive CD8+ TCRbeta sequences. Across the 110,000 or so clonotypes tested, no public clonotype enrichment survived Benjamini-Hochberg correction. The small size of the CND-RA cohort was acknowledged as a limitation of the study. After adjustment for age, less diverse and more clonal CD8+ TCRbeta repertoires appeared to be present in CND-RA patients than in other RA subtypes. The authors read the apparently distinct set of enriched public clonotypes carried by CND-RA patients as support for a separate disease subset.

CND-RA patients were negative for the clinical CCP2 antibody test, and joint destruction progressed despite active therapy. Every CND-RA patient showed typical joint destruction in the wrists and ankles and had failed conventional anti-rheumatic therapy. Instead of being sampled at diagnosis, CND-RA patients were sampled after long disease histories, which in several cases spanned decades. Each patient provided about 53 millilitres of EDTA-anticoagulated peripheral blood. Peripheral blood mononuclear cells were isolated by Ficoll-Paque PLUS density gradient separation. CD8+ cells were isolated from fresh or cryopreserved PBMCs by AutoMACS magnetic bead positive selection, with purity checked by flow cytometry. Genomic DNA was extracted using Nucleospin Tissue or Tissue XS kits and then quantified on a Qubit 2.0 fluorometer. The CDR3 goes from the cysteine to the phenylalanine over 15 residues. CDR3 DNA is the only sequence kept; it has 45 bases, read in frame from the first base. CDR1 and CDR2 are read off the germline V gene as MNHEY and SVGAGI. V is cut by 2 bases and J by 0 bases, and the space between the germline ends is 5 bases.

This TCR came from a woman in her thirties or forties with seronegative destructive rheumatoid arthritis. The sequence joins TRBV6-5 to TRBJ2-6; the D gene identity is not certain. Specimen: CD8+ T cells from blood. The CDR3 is CASSYSSSGANVLTF. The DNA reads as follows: TGTGCCAGCAGTTACAGTAGCTCTGGGGCCAACGTCCTGACTTTC.